This T cell receptor (beta chain) emerged from a study of T cell repertoires in cytomegalovirus infection (dated by TCRdb to the late 2010s). Concerning the study at large: The HLA type of each donor mattered for the analysis, because public TCR beta signatures pointed to carriage of CMV infection along with the matching HLA type. Study-wide findings and limitations: The ex vivo response was dominated by HLA-C-restricted CMV-specific TCR beta clonotypes, which also provided the single most frequent clonotype in two of eight donors. Cumulative frequency of public TCR beta family members discriminated carriers of CMV infection plus the relevant HLA type in this cohort and an independent 352-donor cohort.

This clonotype has only a few counts. The antigen it recognizes is unknown. Base qualities are not at hand, and no much larger clone is one base apart. The run used an Illumina HiSeq 1500. TCRdb reanalyzed the raw reads on its own, using fastp at Q25 for trimming and MiXCR for clone calling, and kept in-frame beta chains. Each CDR3 protein appears once, grouped with its most common genes and DNA. The sample yields 600,000 to 800,000 distinct CDR3 sequences; roughly 24% were counted once. Of the sample, 6.5% to 10% falls within the top ten clones. Sequencing was performed on CD8+ T cells from PBMCs. The origin of this receptor is a human donor in good health (CMV status not recorded). Some clones in this sample may be carry-over from other donors' samples.

The CDR3 loop reads CASSPRGSFYGYTF. The sequence in DNA is TGTGCCAGCAGTCCTAGGGGGTCCTTCTATGGCTACACCTTC. Recombination linked TRBV12-3 or TRBV12-4 to TRBJ1-2, and perhaps TRBD1 as D gene, on 6 matching bases. Deletion took 5 bases off V and 4 bases off J, with a span of 14 bases between the germline ends. The CDR3, cysteine through phenylalanine, is 14 amino acids long. Only the CDR3 DNA is retained, 42 bases long and in frame from the first base.